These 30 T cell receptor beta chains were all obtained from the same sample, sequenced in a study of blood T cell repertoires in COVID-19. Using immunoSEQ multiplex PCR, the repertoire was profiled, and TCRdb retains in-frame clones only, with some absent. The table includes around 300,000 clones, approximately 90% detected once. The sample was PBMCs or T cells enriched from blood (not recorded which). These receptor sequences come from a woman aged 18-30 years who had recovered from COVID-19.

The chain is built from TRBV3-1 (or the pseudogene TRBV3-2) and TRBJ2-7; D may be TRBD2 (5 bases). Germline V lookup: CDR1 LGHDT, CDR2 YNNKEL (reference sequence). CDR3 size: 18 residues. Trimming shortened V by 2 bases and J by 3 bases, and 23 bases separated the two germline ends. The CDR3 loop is CASSQKRVPSYGLYEQYF. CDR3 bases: TGTGCCAGCAGCCAAAAGAGGGTCCCGAGCTACGGACTCTACGAGCAGTACTTC.

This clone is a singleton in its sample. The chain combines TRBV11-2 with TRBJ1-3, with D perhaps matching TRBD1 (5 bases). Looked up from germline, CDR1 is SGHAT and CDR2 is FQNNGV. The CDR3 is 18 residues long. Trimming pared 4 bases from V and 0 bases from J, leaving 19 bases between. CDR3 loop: CASSSMWGELGSGNTIYF. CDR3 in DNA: TGTGCCAGCAGCTCAATGTGGGGGGAATTAGGCTCTGGAAACACCATATATTTT. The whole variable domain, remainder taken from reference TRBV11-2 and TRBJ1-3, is EAGVAQSPRYKIIEKRQSVAFWCNPISGHATLYWYQQILGQGPKLLIQFQNNGVVDDSQLPKDRFSAERLKGVDSTLKIQPAKLEDSAVYLCASSSMWGELGSGNTIYFGEGSWLTVV.

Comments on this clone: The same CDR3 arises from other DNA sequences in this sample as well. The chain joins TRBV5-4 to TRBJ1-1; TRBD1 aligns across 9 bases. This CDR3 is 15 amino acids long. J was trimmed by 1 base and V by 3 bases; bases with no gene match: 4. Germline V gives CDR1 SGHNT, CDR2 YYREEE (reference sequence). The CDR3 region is CASSSPGQGNTEAFF. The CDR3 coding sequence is TGTGCCAGCAGCTCACCGGGACAGGGGAACACTGAAGCTTTCTTT.

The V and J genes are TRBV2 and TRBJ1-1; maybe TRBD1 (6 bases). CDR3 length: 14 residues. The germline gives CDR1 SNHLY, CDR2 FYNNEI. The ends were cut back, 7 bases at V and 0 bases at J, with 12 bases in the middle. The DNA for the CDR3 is TGTGCCAGCACTCGGACAGTAATGAACACTGAAGCTTTCTTT. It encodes CASTRTVMNTEAFF. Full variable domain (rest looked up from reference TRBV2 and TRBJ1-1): EPEVTQTPSHQVTQMGQEVILRCVPISNHLYFYWYRQILGQKVEFLVSFYNNEISEKSEIFDDQFSVERPDGSNFTLKIRSTKLEDSAMYFCASTRTVMNTEAFFGQGTRLTVV.

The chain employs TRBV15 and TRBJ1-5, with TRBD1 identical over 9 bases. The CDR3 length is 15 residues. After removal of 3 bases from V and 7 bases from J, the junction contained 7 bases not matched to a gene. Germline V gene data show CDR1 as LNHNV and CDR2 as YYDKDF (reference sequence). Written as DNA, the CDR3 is TGTGCCACCAGCAGGACGAGACAGGGGGGACAGCCCCAGCATTTT. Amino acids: CATSRTRQGGQPQHF.

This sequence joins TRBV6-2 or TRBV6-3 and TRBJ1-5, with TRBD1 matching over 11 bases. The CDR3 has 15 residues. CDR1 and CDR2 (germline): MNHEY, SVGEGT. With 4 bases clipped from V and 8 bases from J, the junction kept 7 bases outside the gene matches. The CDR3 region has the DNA TGTGCCAGCAGTTTCCCGGGACAGGGGGGTAAGCCCCAGCATTTT. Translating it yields CASSFPGQGGKPQHF.

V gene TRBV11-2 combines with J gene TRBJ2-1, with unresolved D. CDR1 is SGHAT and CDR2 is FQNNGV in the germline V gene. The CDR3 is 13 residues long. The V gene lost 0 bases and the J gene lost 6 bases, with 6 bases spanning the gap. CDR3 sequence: CASSLDLANEQFF. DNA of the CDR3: TGTGCCAGCAGCTTAGATCTGGCCAATGAGCAGTTCTTC.

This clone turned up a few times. The CDR3 nucleotides are TGTGCCAGCAACAGTCGGACGGCCCAGGGGAGGCAGTATTTT. It specifies CASNSRTAQGRQYF. This chain joins TRBV6-5 and TRBJ2-3, with D perhaps matching TRBD1 (6 bases). Trimming pared 7 bases from V and 11 bases from J, leaving 22 bases between. This CDR3 is 14 amino acids long. Looked up from germline, CDR1 is MNHEY and CDR2 is SVGAGI.

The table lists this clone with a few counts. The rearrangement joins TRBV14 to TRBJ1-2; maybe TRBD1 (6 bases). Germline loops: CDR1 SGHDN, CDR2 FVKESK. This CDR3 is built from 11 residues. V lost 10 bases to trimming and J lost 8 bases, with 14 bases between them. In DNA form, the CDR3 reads TGTGCCACCCGTTCCAGGGGCGGCTACACCTTC. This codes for CATRSRGGYTF.

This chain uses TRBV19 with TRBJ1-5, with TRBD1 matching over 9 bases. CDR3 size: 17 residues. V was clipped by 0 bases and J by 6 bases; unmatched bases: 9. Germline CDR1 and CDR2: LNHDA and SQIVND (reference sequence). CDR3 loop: CASSIDLDRGKTQPQHF. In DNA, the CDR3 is TGTGCCAGTAGTATAGATTTGGACAGGGGAAAAACTCAGCCCCAGCATTTT. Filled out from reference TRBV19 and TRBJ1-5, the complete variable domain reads DGGITQSPKYLFRKEGQNVTLSCEQNLNHDAMYWYRQDPGQGLRLIYYSQIVNDFQKGDIAEGYSVSREKKESFPLTVTSAQKNPTAFYLCASSIDLDRGKTQPQHFGDGTRLSIL.

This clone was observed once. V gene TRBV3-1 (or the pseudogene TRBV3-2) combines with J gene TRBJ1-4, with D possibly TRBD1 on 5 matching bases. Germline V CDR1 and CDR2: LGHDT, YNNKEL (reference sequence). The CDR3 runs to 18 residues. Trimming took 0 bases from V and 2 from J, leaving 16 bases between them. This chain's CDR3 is CASSQEWGLRMTNEKLFF. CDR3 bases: TGTGCCAGCAGCCAAGAATGGGGCCTAAGGATGACTAATGAAAAACTGTTTTTT.

CDR3 protein: CASRFGGNYGYTF. The CDR3 DNA reads TGCGCCAGCAGGTTCGGGGGTAACTATGGCTACACCTTC. The chain is built from TRBV5-1 and TRBJ1-2; tentative D call: TRBD1 (5 bases). Between the trimmed V and J ends, which lost 5 bases and 1 base, there was a span of 9 bases. Germline-derived CDR1 and CDR2 are SGHRS and YFSETQ. CDR3 length: 13 amino acids.

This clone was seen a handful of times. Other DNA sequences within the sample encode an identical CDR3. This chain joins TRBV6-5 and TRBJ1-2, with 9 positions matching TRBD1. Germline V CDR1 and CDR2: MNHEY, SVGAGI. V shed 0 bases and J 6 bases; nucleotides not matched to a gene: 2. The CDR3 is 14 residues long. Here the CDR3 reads CASSYSGTGNGYTF. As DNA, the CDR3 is TGTGCCAGCAGTTACTCCGGGACAGGGAATGGCTACACCTTC.

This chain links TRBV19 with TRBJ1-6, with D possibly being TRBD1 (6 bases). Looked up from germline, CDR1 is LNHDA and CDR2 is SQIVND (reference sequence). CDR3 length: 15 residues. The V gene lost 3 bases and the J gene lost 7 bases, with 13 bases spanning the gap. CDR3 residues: CASSIFPGVNSPLHF. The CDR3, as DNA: TGTGCCAGTAGTATTTTTCCAGGGGTGAATTCACCCCTCCACTTT.

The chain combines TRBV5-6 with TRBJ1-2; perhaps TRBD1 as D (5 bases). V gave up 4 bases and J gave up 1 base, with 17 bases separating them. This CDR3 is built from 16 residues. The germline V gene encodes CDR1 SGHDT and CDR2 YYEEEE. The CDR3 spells CASSPDKGKYNYGYTF. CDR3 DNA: TGTGCCAGCAGCCCAGACAAGGGGAAATATAACTATGGCTACACCTTC.

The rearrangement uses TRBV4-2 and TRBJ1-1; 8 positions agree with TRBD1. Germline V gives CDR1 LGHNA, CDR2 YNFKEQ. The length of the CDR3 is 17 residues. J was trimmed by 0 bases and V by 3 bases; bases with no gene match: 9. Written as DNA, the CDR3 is TGTGCCAGCAGCCACGCTACCGGGACAGGTATGAACACTGAAGCTTTCTTT. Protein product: CASSHATGTGMNTEAFF.

CDR3 in DNA: TGCGCCAGCAGCTTACAGGGGAACACCGGGGAGCTGTTTTTT. Translating gives CASSLQGNTGELFF. This chain joins TRBV5-1 and TRBJ2-2; the D gene is possibly TRBD1 (6 bases). CDR3 length: 14 amino acids. Trimming shortened V by 2 bases and J by 1 base, and 6 bases separated the two germline ends. From germline, CDR1 is SGHRS and CDR2 YFSETQ. Full variable domain (rest looked up from reference TRBV5-1 and TRBJ2-2): KAGVTQTPRYLIKTRGQQVTLSCSPISGHRSVSWYQQTPGQGLQFLFEYFSETQRNKGNFPGRFSGRQFSNSRSEMNVSTLELGDSALYLCASSLQGNTGELFFGEGSRLTVL.

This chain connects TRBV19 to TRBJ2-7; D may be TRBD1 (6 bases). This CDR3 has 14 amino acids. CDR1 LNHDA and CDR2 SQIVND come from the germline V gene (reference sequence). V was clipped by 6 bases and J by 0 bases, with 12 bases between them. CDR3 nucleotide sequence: TGTGCCAGTAGCCTCACAGGGCACTCCTACGAGCAGTACTTC. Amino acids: CASSLTGHSYEQYF. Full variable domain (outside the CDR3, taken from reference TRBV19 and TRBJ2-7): DGGITQSPKYLFRKEGQNVTLSCEQNLNHDAMYWYRQDPGQGLRLIYYSQIVNDFQKGDIAEGYSVSREKKESFPLTVTSAQKNPTAFYLCASSLTGHSYEQYFGPGTRLTVT.

In nucleotides, the CDR3 is TGTGCCAGCGGGGACAGGGATCGTATTTACTCCTACACCTTC. Translation: CASGDRDRIYSYTF. The gene calls are TRBV11-2 and TRBJ1-2, with 9 bases fitting TRBD1. The CDR3 spans 14 residues. Unmatched junction bases numbered 14, after V lost 8 bases and J lost 10 bases. Germline V lookup: CDR1 SGHAT, CDR2 FQNNGV.

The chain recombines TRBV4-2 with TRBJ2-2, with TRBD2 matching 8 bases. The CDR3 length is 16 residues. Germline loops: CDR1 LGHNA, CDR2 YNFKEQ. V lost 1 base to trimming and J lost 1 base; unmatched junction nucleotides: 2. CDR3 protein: CASSQVLAENTGELFF. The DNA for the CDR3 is TGTGCCAGCAGCCAAGTACTAGCGGAGAACACCGGGGAGCTGTTTTTT.

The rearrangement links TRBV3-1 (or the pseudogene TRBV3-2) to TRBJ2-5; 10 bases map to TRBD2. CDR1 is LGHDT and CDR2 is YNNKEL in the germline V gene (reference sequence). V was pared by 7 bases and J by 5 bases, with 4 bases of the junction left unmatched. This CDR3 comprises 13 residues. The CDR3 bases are TGTGCCAGCAATAGCGGGGGGCCGGAGACCCAGTACTTC. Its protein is CASNSGGPETQYF.

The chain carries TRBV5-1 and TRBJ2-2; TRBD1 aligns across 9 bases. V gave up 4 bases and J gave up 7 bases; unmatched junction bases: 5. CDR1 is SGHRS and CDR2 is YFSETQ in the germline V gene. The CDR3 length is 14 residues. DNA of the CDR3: TGCGCCAGCAGCAACACAGGGGGCGACGGGGAGCTGTTTTTT. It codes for CASSNTGGDGELFF.

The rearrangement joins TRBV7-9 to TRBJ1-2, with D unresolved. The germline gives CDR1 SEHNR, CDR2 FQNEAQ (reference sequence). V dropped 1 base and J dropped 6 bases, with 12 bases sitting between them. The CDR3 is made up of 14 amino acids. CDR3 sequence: CASSLEWEADGYTF. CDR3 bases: TGTGCCAGCAGCTTAGAGTGGGAGGCGGATGGCTACACCTTC.

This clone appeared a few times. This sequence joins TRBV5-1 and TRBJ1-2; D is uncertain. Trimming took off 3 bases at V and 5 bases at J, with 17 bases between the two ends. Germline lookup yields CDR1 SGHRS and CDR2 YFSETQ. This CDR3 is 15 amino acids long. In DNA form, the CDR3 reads TGCGCCAGCAGCTCGAACCCGTCTGGGGAGTATGGCTACACCTTC. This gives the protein CASSSNPSGEYGYTF.

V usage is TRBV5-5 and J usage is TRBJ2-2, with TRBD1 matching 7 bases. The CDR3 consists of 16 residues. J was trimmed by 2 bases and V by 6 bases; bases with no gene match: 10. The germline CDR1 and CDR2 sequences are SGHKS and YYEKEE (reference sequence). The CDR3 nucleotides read TGTGCCAGCACTACTTCACAGGGGCGCAACACCGGGGAGCTGTTTTTT. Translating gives CASTTSQGRNTGELFF.

The CDR3 here is CAIGNRGGETQYF. CDR3 DNA: TGTGCCATCGGAAACAGGGGCGGAGAGACCCAGTACTTC. The V and J genes are TRBV10-3 and TRBJ2-5; 7 nucleotides line up with TRBD1. V lost 8 bases, J lost 4 bases, and 7 bases stayed unmatched. Per germline, CDR1 ENHRY and CDR2 SYGVKD. The CDR3 covers 13 residues.

The CDR3 DNA reads as TGCGCCAGCAGCTGGGGACAGGGAGTCACTGAAGCTTTCTTT. It translates to CASSWGQGVTEAFF. V gene TRBV5-1 combines with J gene TRBJ1-1; 9 bases fit TRBD1. Germline V gene data show CDR1 as SGHRS and CDR2 as YFSETQ. This CDR3 region has 14 residues. Unmatched junction bases numbered 4, after V lost 3 bases and J lost 4 bases.

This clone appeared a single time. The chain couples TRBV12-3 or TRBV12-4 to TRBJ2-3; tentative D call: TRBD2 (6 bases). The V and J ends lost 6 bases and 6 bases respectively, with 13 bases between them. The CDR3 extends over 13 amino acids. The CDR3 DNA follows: TGTGCCAGCAGCCCTGGGGGGTGGGATACGCAGTATTTT. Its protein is CASSPGGWDTQYF.

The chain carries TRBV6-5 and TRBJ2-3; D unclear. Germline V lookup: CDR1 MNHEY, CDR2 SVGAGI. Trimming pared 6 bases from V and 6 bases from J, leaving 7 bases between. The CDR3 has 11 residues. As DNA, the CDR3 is TGTGCCAGCAGCCGCGCGGATACGCAGTATTTT. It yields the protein CASSRADTQYF.

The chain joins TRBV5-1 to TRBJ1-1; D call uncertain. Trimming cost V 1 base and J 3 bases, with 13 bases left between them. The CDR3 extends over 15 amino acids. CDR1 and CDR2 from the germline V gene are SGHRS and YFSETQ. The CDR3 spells CASSLSRVTYTEAFF. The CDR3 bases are TGCGCCAGCAGCTTGAGCCGGGTTACCTACACTGAAGCTTTCTTT.